This T cell receptor beta chain comes out of a study of T cell repertoires in cytomegalovirus infection. Overall study: Public TCR beta signatures indicated both CMV infection and matching HLA type. Study-wide results and caveats: HLA-C-restricted CMV-specific TCR beta clonotypes prevailed in the ex vivo response.

V gave up 6 bases and J gave up 1 base; unmatched junction bases: 17. The V gene's germline CDR1 is MDHEN and CDR2 SYDVKM. The CDR3 sequence is 18 residues long. TCRdb re-derived calls from the reads in MiXCR, one entry per CDR3 protein. The profile covers around 200,000 distinct CDR3 sequences, with about a sixth appearing a single time and under 30% taken by the ten largest. A note on this clonotype: Its cognate antigen is unknown.

The chain links TRBV28 to TRBJ1-1, with TRBD1 matching over 7 bases. The TCR originated in a human donor in good health (CMV status not recorded). Some clones in this sample may be carry-over from other donors' samples. The sample was CD8+ T cells from PBMCs. CDR3: CASSAPLLGQVENTEAFF. The CDR3 nucleotides read TGTGCCAGCAGCGCGCCACTACTCGGACAGGTGGAGAACACTGAAGCTTTCTTT.